This T cell receptor (beta chain) is from a study of cytomegalovirus exposure and HLA in healthy donors. About this clone itself: Its antigen remains unknown.

Sequenced by immunoSEQ multiplex PCR; TCRdb stores in-frame clones only, minus some. The sample holds some 150,000 clones; around nine tenths are singletons and the top ten take roughly 3%. Unmatched junction bases numbered 13, after V lost 5 bases and J lost 2 bases. Germline lookup yields CDR1 SGHTA and CDR2 FQGNSA. The CDR3 has 18 amino acids. Findings and limits, study-wide: Most TCR sequences were uncommon, yet certain public TCRs appeared in many donors.

The sample consisted of PBMCs. This chain uses TRBV7-2 with TRBJ2-7, with 12 bases aligning to TRBD1. The receptor was isolated from a young man in good health and CMV-seropositive. This CDR3 reads CASSPGTGGVGGTYEQYF. In DNA, the CDR3 is TGTGCCAGCAGCCCCGGGACAGGGGGCGTGGGGGGGACCTACGAGCAGTACTTC.